The present TCR beta chain was sequenced within a study of early stage breast cancer tumors. The repertoire was sequenced with immunoSEQ multiplex PCR; TCRdb's copy has only in-frame clones and lacks some. The sample gives around 30,000 clones, 72% of which show up once; around a third is in the top ten. The CDR3 covers 16 residues. In germline, CDR1 is MGHRA, CDR2 YSYEKL. V lost 6 bases to trimming and J lost 6 bases; unmatched junction nucleotides: 8. Of note for this clone: Its specificity is not known.

General study results and limits: Comparing each tissue with blood distinguished tumor from normal in about 90% of the 16 patients.

The clonotype was recovered from a person aged 45-65 years with breast cancer. V usage is TRBV4-1 and J usage is TRBJ2-7, with 16 bases lining up with TRBD2. Sequenced sample: blood. CDR3: CASRGTSGRAASEQYF. The CDR3 coding sequence is TGCGCCAGCAGGGGGACTAGCGGGAGGGCCGCTTCCGAGCAGTACTTC.